One sample yielded the 3 T cell receptor beta chains listed below, sequenced in a study of T-cell reconstitution after alpha-beta-depleted transplantation in children. For TCRbeta, the library was prepared with unique molecular identifiers. TCRdb redid the calling of the PCR reads with MiXCR, one entry per CDR3 protein. The data contain approximately 300,000 distinct CDR3 sequences, 9.5% to 13% of them seen just once; the ten biggest clones take up around a quarter. The sample in question was peripheral blood, obtained 180 days after TCRalphabeta/CD19-depleted stem cell transplant. The receptors come from a male patient aged 2-10 years who had a stem cell transplant for chronic granulomatous disease, so the T cells may come from the graft donor.

The gene calls are TRBV7-9 and TRBJ1-2; D remains unclear. From germline, CDR1 is SEHNR and CDR2 FQNEAQ (reference sequence). The CDR3 sequence is 15 residues long. V lost 1 base to trimming and J lost 1 base, with 10 bases between them. In DNA form, the CDR3 reads TGTGCCAGCAGCTTAGAGCCAGGACTTAACTATGGCTACACCTTC. Translated, it gives CASSLEPGLNYGYTF.

This clonotype was picked up many times. The V gene is TRBV11-2, the J gene TRBJ2-3; D uncertain. The CDR3 covers 14 residues. V shed 1 base and J shed 0 bases, with 5 bases lying between them. The germline V gene encodes CDR1 SGHAT and CDR2 FQNNGV. Written as DNA, the CDR3 is TGTGCCAGCAGCTTAGTAACTAGCACAGATACGCAGTATTTT. Translated: CASSLVTSTDTQYF. Supplemented by reference TRBV11-2 and TRBJ2-3, the full variable domain reads EAGVAQSPRYKIIEKRQSVAFWCNPISGHATLYWYQQILGQGPKLLIQFQNNGVVDDSQLPKDRFSAERLKGVDSTLKIQPAKLEDSAVYLCASSLVTSTDTQYFGPGTRLTVL.

This clonotype was seen at least ten times. This chain joins TRBV7-9 and TRBJ2-1; 7 bases map to TRBD1. The ends lost 5 bases at V and 1 base at J; junction bases unmatched: 11. The V gene's germline CDR1 is SEHNR and CDR2 FQNEAQ (reference sequence). The CDR3 totals 17 residues. The CDR3 nucleotides are TGTGCCAGCAGCAATCCACAAAGGGGGCTGTCCTACAATGAGCAGTTCTTC. As protein: CASSNPQRGLSYNEQFF.